One and the same sample provided the 32 T cell receptor beta chains below, sequenced in a study of T cells in Graves' hyperthyroidism and ophthalmopathy. TCR beta CDR3 regions were amplified from RNA. Primed by the HTBI set, a first-round RT-PCR was run on the TCR CDR3. MiXCR was run by TCRdb on the multiplex PCR reads, yielding one entry per CDR3 protein. Among hundreds of thousands of distinct CDR3 sequences listed, more than 30% were seen once. Sequencing was carried out using blood. These receptors were taken from a man between 18 and 29 years old with Graves' hyperthyroidism.

The sample holds many counts of this clonotype. The chain couples TRBV12-3 or TRBV12-4 to TRBJ1-1; D possibly corresponds to TRBD1 (5 bases). This CDR3 comprises 14 residues. Between the trimmed V and J ends, which lost 8 bases and 4 bases, there was a span of 17 bases. The CDR3: CASGNGGGFTEAFF. CDR3 coding DNA: TGTGCCAGCGGTAACGGGGGGGGATTCACTGAAGCTTTCTTT.

The sample holds a few counts of this clonotype. The chain recombines TRBV6-6 with TRBJ2-5; perhaps TRBD1 as D (5 bases). Germline V gene lookup returns CDR1 MNHNY and CDR2 SVGAGI (reference sequence). The V and J ends lost 4 bases and 5 bases respectively, with 14 bases between them. The CDR3 contains 14 residues. CDR3 loop: CASSFTDSRETQYF. CDR3 DNA sequence: TGTGCCAGCAGTTTCACTGACAGTCGGGAGACCCAGTACTTC.

The chain couples TRBV19 to TRBJ2-5, with D unresolved. CDR1 and CDR2 from the germline V gene are LNHDA and SQIVND (reference sequence). The CDR3 has 13 residues. V shed 4 bases and J shed 5 bases, with 11 bases lying between them. CDR3 sequence reads: CASSRTWQETQYF. The CDR3 DNA reads as TGTGCCAGTAGTAGGACGTGGCAGGAGACCCAGTACTTC.

This clonotype was recorded at least ten times. The V call is TRBV7-9, the J call TRBJ2-7, with D possibly TRBD2 on 5 matching bases. Germline lookup yields CDR1 SEHNR and CDR2 FQNEAQ (reference sequence). Trimming pared 5 bases from V and 7 bases from J, leaving 15 bases between. The CDR3 totals 13 residues. CDR3 bases: TGTGCCAGCAGCCTCCTTCTCTCGGGGGAGCAGTACTTC. Protein product: CASSLLLSGEQYF. The entire variable domain, with the rest obtained from reference TRBV7-9 and TRBJ2-7, is as follows: DTGVSQNPRHKITKRGQNVTFRCDPISEHNRLYWYRQTLGQGPEFLTYFQNEAQLEKSRLLSDRFSAERPKGSFSTLEIQRTEQGDSAMYLCASSLLLSGEQYFGPGTRLTVT.

The chain carries TRBV5-5 and TRBJ1-2; D remains ambiguous. CDR3 length equals 14 residues. The ends were cut back, 2 bases at V and 4 bases at J, with 12 bases in the middle. Germline V gives CDR1 SGHKS, CDR2 YYEKEE (reference sequence). As DNA, the CDR3 is TGTGCCAGCAGCTTTAGCGGGGAGAGCTATGGCTACACCTTC. Amino acids: CASSFSGESYGYTF.

V is TRBV2 and J is TRBJ2-7; D gene uncertain. CDR1 is SNHLY, CDR2 FYNNEI, per germline. V lost 8 bases, J lost 3 bases, and 14 bases lay in between. The CDR3 spans 13 residues. The CDR3 DNA reads TGTGCCAGCGGGTCCAGGCGAGGCTACGAGCAGTACTTC. Translating gives CASGSRRGYEQYF.

This chain links TRBV11-1 with TRBJ2-5, with no clear D. Per germline, CDR1 SGHAT and CDR2 FQDESV (reference sequence). Trimming left V 3 bases short and J 4 bases short, with 15 bases between. The CDR3 length is 15 residues. CDR3 protein: CASSLFLGQGETQYF. The CDR3 nucleotides are TGTGCCAGCAGCTTGTTCTTAGGCCAAGGAGAGACCCAGTACTTC.

This clonotype occurred many times. The chain links TRBV9 to TRBJ1-1; possibly TRBD1 for D (5 bases). The CDR3 runs 15 residues. V was cut by 7 bases and J by 2 bases, with 18 bases left in between. Germline V gene sequence: CDR1 SGDLS, CDR2 YYNGEE. The chain's CDR3 is CASSPPTGQNTEAFF. Written as DNA, the CDR3 is TGTGCCAGCTCACCACCCACGGGGCAAAACACTGAAGCTTTCTTT. Based on the CDR3 plus reference TRBV9 and TRBJ1-1, the full variable domain is DSGVTQTPKHLITATGQRVTLRCSPRSGDLSVYWYQQSLDQGLQFLIQYYNGEERAKGNILERFSAQQFPDLHSELNLSSLELGDSALYFCASSPPTGQNTEAFFGQGTRLTVV.

The rearrangement joins TRBV7-9 to TRBJ1-4, with D maybe TRBD1 (6 bases). Looked up from germline, CDR1 is SEHNR and CDR2 is FQNEAQ (reference sequence). The CDR3 extends over 14 amino acids. V dropped 5 bases and J dropped 8 bases, with 15 bases sitting between them. The CDR3 here is CASSPTGIGEKLFF. In DNA, the CDR3 is TGTGCCAGCAGCCCGACAGGCATCGGGGAAAAACTGTTTTTT.

This clonotype was recorded many times. The chain recombines TRBV7-9 with TRBJ1-2; no clear D. V was trimmed by 5 bases and J by 7 bases, leaving 14 bases between them. This CDR3 has 13 amino acids. Looked up from germline, CDR1 is SEHNR and CDR2 is FQNEAQ (reference sequence). The CDR3 DNA sequence: TGTGCCAGCAGCCCCCGGGTCACGAGTGGCTACACCTTC. This translates into CASSPRVTSGYTF.

Points on this clonotype: A much larger clone differs from this one at a single base, so this may be a read error. The chain employs TRBV10-3 and TRBJ1-5; possibly TRBD1 for D (5 bases). Trimming pared 4 bases from V and 7 bases from J, leaving 8 bases between. CDR1 is ENHRY and CDR2 is SYGVKD in the germline V gene. The CDR3 consists of 12 residues. The CDR3 region is CAISGGRQPQHF. The CDR3 coding sequence is TGTGCCATCAGTGGGGGGAGACAGCCCCAGCATTTT.

For this clonotype: Relative to the germline gene, one junction end is altered; a read error may explain this. The chain has TRBV12-3 or TRBV12-4 and TRBJ1-2; 7 nucleotides line up with TRBD1. The CDR3 covers 9 residues. The CDR3 protein is CASRDRVDF. CDR3 nucleotides: TGTGCCAGCAGAGACAGGGTGGATTTC.

This chain uses TRBV7-8 with TRBJ2-7; no reliable D call. Germline CDR1 reads SGHVS; CDR2 reads FQNEAQ. V lost 2 bases and J 3 bases, leaving 11 bases between the germline ends. The CDR3 covers 14 residues. The CDR3 spells CASSLRTENYEQYF. CDR3 coding DNA: TGTGCCAGCAGCTTAAGGACGGAAAACTACGAGCAGTACTTC.

This clonotype was detected ten times or more. The rearrangement joins TRBV20-1 to TRBJ2-5, with D maybe TRBD1 (6 bases). This CDR3 has 12 residues. V was trimmed by 6 bases and J by 3 bases, leaving 11 bases between them. The germline V gene encodes CDR1 DFQATT and CDR2 SNEGSKA (reference sequence). The CDR3 DNA reads as TGCAGTGCCCAGGGGACGAAAGAGACCCAGTACTTC. This encodes CSAQGTKETQYF.

This clonotype came up many times. The rearrangement uses TRBV12-3 or TRBV12-4 and TRBJ1-1; no clear D. This CDR3 is built from 13 residues. V was pared by 6 bases and J by 12 bases, with 20 bases between. This CDR3 reads CASSLNRDTITFF. CDR3 in DNA: TGTGCCAGCAGCTTGAACCGTGACACGATCACTTTCTTT.

V usage is TRBV15 and J usage is TRBJ1-5; no definite D call. The CDR3 is made up of 14 amino acids. V dropped 5 bases and J dropped 7 bases, with 15 bases sitting between them. Germline CDR1 is LNHNV and CDR2 is YYDKDF (reference sequence). The CDR3: CATSGSTSGQPQHF. The CDR3 DNA is TGTGCCACCAGCGGTTCGACTAGCGGGCAGCCCCAGCATTTT.

This clonotype was seen ten or more times. The rearrangement links TRBV29-1 to TRBJ2-2, with D unresolved. The CDR3 runs to 13 residues. V shed 3 bases and J shed 3 bases, with 8 bases lying between them. The germline gives CDR1 SQVTM, CDR2 ANQGSEA. The CDR3 spells CSVDSGYTGELFF. The CDR3, as DNA: TGCAGCGTTGATTCCGGGTACACCGGGGAGCTGTTTTTT.

The chain carries TRBV19 and TRBJ1-5; D might be TRBD1 (6 bases). The CDR3 spans 17 residues. The germline V gene encodes CDR1 LNHDA and CDR2 SQIVND (reference sequence). V lost 1 base to trimming and J lost 0 bases, with 13 bases between them. The CDR3 reads CASSIVRAGASNQPQHF. The CDR3 coding sequence is TGTGCCAGTAGTATAGTGCGGGCAGGGGCTAGCAATCAGCCCCAGCATTTT.

The chain uses TRBV10-3 and TRBJ1-5; weak D call: TRBD1 (5 bases). V dropped 11 bases and J dropped 6 bases, with 14 bases sitting between them. The CDR3 totals 12 residues. Germline V gene sequence: CDR1 ENHRY, CDR2 SYGVKD. CDR3 coding DNA: TGTGCCGAGAAGGGGCAGGGTCAGCCCCAGCATTTT. Encoded protein: CAEKGQGQPQHF.

The chain has TRBV5-1 and TRBJ2-5; 11 nucleotides match TRBD2. There are 15 residues in the CDR3. Per the germline V gene, CDR1 is SGHRS and CDR2 is YFSETQ. J was trimmed by 2 bases and V by 7 bases; bases with no gene match: 7. In DNA form, the CDR3 reads TGCGCCAGCTCAAGGGCTAGCGGGAGGCAAGAGACCCAGTACTTC. Translated: CASSRASGRQETQYF.

This clonotype has only a few counts. The chain carries TRBV19 and TRBJ1-1; the D gene is possibly TRBD1 (6 bases). The CDR3 consists of 15 residues. V gave up 4 bases and J gave up 0 bases, with 12 bases separating them. The germline CDR1 and CDR2 sequences are LNHDA and SQIVND (reference sequence). Here the CDR3 DNA reads TGTGCCAGTAGTAGTCGGGCAGGGGTGAACACTGAAGCTTTCTTT. Its translation is CASSSRAGVNTEAFF.

This clonotype was seen a few times. V is TRBV7-6 and J is TRBJ1-2; a possible D gene is TRBD1 (5 bases). This CDR3 has 18 amino acids. With 4 bases removed from V and 3 bases from J, the gap between germline ends came to 24 bases. Germline loops: CDR1 SGHVS, CDR2 FNYEAQ. CDR3 in DNA: TGTGCCAGCAGCTCACGACTGGGACTCAGGCGGGGACACTATGGCTACACCTTC. Translated: CASSSRLGLRRGHYGYTF.

This clonotype was recorded many times. The chain couples TRBV14 to TRBJ2-7, with a weak D call TRBD2 (5 bases). Germline loops: CDR1 SGHDN, CDR2 FVKESK. The CDR3 totals 13 residues. Trimming removed 6 bases at V and 0 bases at J, with 9 bases between. The DNA of the CDR3 is TGTGCCAGCAGTCGGACTGCCTCCTACGAGCAGTACTTC. It specifies CASSRTASYEQYF.

The chain employs TRBV7-2 and TRBJ2-5; 7 positions agree with TRBD2. The CDR3 runs 22 residues. Unmatched junction bases numbered 30, after V lost 3 bases and J lost 5 bases. Germline V gene lookup returns CDR1 SGHTA and CDR2 FQGNSA. The CDR3 reads CASSFSPLVLAGQTSDAETQYF. In nucleotides, the CDR3 is TGTGCCAGCAGCTTCTCCCCCCTCGTATTAGCGGGCCAAACGTCAGATGCGGAGACCCAGTACTTC.

V and J are TRBV20-1 and TRBJ2-5, with D perhaps TRBD2 (6 bases). This CDR3 has 16 amino acids. Germline V gene sequence: CDR1 DFQATT, CDR2 SNEGSKA (reference sequence). Trimming left V 0 bases short and J 0 bases short, with 14 bases between. The CDR3 loop reads CSARDVMEGNQETQYF. The CDR3, as DNA: TGCAGTGCTAGAGATGTAATGGAGGGGAACCAAGAGACCCAGTACTTC.

This clonotype has just a few counts. The chain recombines TRBV14 with TRBJ1-1, with D possibly matching TRBD1 (6 bases). Germline-derived CDR1 and CDR2 are SGHDN and FVKESK. This CDR3 has 15 residues. The germline V and J ends were trimmed by 4 bases and 5 bases, with 17 bases remaining between them. CDR3 nucleotide sequence: TGTGCCAGCAGCCCTAGGGGGTTCGGAGAGACTGAAGCTTTCTTT. Its translation is CASSPRGFGETEAFF.

The chain couples TRBV3-1 to TRBJ1-5; D unclear. Trimming left V 1 base short and J 7 bases short, with 8 bases between. Germline loops: CDR1 LGHDT, CDR2 YNNKEL (reference sequence). The CDR3 has 13 residues. The CDR3 is CASSQVGRQPQHF. The CDR3 bases are TGTGCCAGCAGCCAAGTCGGCCGCCAGCCCCAGCATTTT.

The table lists this clonotype with a few counts. The chain joins TRBV19 to TRBJ1-5, with 9 positions matching TRBD1. Germline V gene lookup returns CDR1 LNHDA and CDR2 SQIVND (reference sequence). The CDR3 spans 19 residues. With V trimmed by 6 bases and J by 1 base, 16 bases remained unmatched. The CDR3 here is CASRSTGGYSPASNQPQHF. The DNA of the CDR3 is TGTGCCAGTAGATCGACAGGGGGTTACTCTCCGGCGAGCAATCAGCCCCAGCATTTT. The whole variable domain, filled in from reference TRBV19 and TRBJ1-5, reads DGGITQSPKYLFRKEGQNVTLSCEQNLNHDAMYWYRQDPGQGLRLIYYSQIVNDFQKGDIAEGYSVSREKKESFPLTVTSAQKNPTAFYLCASRSTGGYSPASNQPQHFGDGTRLSIL.

The chain employs TRBV9 and TRBJ2-7; perhaps TRBD1 as D (5 bases). The CDR3 runs 16 residues. Germline CDR1 SGDLS, CDR2 YYNGEE. V was pared by 4 bases and J by 1 base, with 18 bases between. Here the CDR3 DNA reads TGTGCCAGCAGCCAAGACGCCAGGGCCCTATCCTACGAGCAGTACTTC. Protein sequence: CASSQDARALSYEQYF.

The rearrangement joins TRBV9 to TRBJ2-5; maybe TRBD2 (7 bases). CDR3 length: 15 residues. Trimming left V 4 bases short and J 5 bases short, with 18 bases between. Germline CDR1 SGDLS, CDR2 YYNGEE. This chain's CDR3 is CASSRTGGGRETQYF. The CDR3 DNA sequence: TGTGCCAGCAGCCGGACGGGCGGGGGCCGGGAGACCCAGTACTTC.

The rearrangement uses TRBV20-1 and TRBJ2-7, with no clear D. The V gene's germline CDR1 is DFQATT and CDR2 SNEGSKA (reference sequence). Trimming took 3 bases from V and 0 from J, leaving 12 bases between them. CDR3 length: 14 amino acids. The CDR3 nucleotides are TGCAGTGCTAGGAGGACCGATAGCTCCTACGAGCAGTACTTC. Its protein is CSARRTDSSYEQYF.

The genes are TRBV7-9 and TRBJ2-7; 12 bases fit TRBD1. CDR3 size: 14 residues. CDR1 is SEHNR, CDR2 FQNEAQ, per germline (reference sequence). With 3 bases clipped from V and 6 bases from J, the junction kept 3 bases outside the gene matches. The chain's CDR3 is CASSFWDRGLEQYF. The CDR3 DNA follows: TGTGCCAGCAGCTTTTGGGACAGGGGGCTCGAGCAGTACTTC.